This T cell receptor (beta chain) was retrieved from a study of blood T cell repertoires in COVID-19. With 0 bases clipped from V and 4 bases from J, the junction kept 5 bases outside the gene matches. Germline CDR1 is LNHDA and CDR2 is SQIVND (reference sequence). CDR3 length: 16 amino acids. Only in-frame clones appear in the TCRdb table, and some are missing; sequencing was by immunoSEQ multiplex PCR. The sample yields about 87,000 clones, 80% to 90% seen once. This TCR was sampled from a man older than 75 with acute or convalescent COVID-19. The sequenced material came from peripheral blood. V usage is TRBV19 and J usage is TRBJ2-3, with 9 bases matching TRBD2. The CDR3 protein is CASSIERAGGADTQYF. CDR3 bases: TGTGCCAGTAGTATAGAGCGGGCGGGGGGGGCAGATACGCAGTATTTT.